The TCR beta chain described here comes from a study of blood T cell repertoires in COVID-19. Study at large: COVID-19 samples from acute and convalescent phases originated in the United States, Italy and Spain. The analysed material was cDNA or gDNA that came from T cells, B-cell-depleted T cells, or PBMCs.

This CDR3 comprises 15 residues. Germline lookup yields CDR1 SGHNT and CDR2 YENEEA. V gave up 0 bases and J gave up 2 bases, with 10 bases separating them. Only in-frame clones appear in the TCRdb table, and some are missing; sequencing was by immunoSEQ multiplex PCR. In the table there are some 500,000 clones, around nine tenths of which are singletons. Sequencing was done on a sample of PBMCs or T cells enriched from blood (not recorded which). The sequence derives from a woman in her thirties or forties who had recovered from COVID-19. The V and J genes are TRBV11-3 and TRBJ1-2; no firm D call. The CDR3 bases are TGTGCCAGCAGCTTAGATCCAGACACAAACTATGGCTACACCTTC. Translation: CASSLDPDTNYGYTF.